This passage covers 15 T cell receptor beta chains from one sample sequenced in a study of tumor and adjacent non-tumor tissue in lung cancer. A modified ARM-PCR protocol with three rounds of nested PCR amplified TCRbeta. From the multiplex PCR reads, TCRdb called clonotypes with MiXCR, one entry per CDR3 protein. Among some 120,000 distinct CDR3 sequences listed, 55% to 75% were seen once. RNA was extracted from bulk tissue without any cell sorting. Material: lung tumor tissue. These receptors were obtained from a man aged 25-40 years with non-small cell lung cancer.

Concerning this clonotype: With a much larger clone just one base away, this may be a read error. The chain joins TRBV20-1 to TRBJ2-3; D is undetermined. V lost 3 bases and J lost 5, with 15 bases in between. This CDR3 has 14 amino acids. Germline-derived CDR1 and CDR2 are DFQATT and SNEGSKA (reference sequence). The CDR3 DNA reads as TGCAGTGCTAGCCCCTTAGTGGGTGGAGATACGCAGTATTTT. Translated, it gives CSASPLVGGDTQYF.

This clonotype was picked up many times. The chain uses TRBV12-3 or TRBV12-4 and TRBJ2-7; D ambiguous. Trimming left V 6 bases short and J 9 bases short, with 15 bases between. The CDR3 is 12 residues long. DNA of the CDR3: TGTGCCAGCAGCCGACCACCGGCGAGGCAGTACTTC. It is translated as CASSRPPARQYF.

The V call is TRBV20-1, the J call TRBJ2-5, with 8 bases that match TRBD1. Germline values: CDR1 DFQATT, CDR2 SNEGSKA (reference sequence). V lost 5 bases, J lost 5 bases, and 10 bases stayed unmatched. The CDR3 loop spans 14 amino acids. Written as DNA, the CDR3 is TGCAGTGCTCCGACCTGGGACAGGCAGGAGACCCAGTACTTC. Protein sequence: CSAPTWDRQETQYF.

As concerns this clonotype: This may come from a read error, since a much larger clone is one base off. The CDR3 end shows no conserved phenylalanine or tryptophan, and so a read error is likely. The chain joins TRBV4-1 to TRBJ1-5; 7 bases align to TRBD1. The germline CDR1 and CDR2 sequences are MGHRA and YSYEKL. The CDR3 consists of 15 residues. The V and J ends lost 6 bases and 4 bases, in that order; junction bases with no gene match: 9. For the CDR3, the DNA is TGCGCCAGCAGAGACGGGACAGTGGGAAATCAGCCCCAGCATTCT. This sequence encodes CASRDGTVGNQPQHS.

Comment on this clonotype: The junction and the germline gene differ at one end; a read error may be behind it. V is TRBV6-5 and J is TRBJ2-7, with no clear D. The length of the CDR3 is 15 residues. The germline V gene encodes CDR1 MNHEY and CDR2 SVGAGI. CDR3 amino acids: CVSSPYSTGSYEQYF. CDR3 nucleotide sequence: TGTGTCAGCAGCCCATACTCCACGGGCTCCTACGAACAGTACTTC.

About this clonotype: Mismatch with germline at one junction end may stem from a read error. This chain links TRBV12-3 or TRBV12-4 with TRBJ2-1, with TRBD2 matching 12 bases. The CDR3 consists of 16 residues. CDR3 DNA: TGTACCAGCACCGTACTACTAGCGGGAGGTGGGAATGAGCAGTTCTTC. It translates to CTSTVLLAGGGNEQFF.

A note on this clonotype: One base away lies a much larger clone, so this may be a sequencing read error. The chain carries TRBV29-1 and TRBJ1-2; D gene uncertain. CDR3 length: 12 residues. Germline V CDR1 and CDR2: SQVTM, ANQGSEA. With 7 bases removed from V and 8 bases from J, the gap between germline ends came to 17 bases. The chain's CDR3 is CSAAGSLEGYTF. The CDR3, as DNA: TGCAGCGCCGCAGGTTCTCTCGAAGGCTACACCTTC.

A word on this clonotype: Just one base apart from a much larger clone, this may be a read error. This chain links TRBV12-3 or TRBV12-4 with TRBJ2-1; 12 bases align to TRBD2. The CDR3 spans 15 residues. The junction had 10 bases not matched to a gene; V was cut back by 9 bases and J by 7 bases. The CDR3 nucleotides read TGTGCCAGAAGTCACCGGACTAGCGGGGAAAATGAGCAGTTCTTC. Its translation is CARSHRTSGENEQFF.

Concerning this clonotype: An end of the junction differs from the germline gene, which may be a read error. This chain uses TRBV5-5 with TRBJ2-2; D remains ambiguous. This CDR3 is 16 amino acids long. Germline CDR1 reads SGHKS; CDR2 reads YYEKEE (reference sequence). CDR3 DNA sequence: TGTGGCAGCAGCCCTACTCCTGCCCGCACCACCGGGGAGCTGTTTTTT. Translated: CGSSPTPARTTGELFF. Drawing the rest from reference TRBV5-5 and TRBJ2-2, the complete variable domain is DAGVTQSPTHLIKTRGQQVTLRCSPISGHKSVSWYQQVLGQGPQFIFQYYEKEERGRGNFPDRFSARQFPNYSSELNVNALLLGDSALYLCGSSPTPARTTGELFFGEGSRLTVL.

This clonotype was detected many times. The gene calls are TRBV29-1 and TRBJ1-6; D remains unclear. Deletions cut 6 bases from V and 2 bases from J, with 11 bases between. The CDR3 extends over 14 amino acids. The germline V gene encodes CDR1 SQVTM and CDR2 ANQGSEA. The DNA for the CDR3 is TGCAGCGTACAAGAGGGTACCTATAATTCACCCCTCCACTTT. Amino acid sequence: CSVQEGTYNSPLHF.

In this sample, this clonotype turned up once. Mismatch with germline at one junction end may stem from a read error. CDR3: CAISDIWDRTSNTDAFF. In DNA, the CDR3 is TGTGCCATCAGTGATATTTGGGACCGGACTTCTAACACTGATGCTTTCTTT. The rearrangement links TRBV10-3 to TRBJ1-1, with D possibly being TRBD1 (5 bases). From germline, CDR1 is ENHRY and CDR2 SYGVKD. The CDR3 has 17 amino acids.

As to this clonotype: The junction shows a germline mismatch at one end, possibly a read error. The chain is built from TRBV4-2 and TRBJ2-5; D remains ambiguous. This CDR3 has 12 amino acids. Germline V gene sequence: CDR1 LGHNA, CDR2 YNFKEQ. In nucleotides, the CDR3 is TGTGCCAACAGCCAGATGGGTGAGACTCAGTATTTC. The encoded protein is CANSQMGETQYF.

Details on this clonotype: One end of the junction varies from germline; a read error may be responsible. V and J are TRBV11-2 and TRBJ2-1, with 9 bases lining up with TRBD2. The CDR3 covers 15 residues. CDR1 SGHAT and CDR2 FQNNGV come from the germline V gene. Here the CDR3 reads CACSFIAGGDNEQFF. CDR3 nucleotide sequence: TGTGCCTGCAGCTTTATTGCGGGAGGGGATAATGAGCAGTTTTTC.

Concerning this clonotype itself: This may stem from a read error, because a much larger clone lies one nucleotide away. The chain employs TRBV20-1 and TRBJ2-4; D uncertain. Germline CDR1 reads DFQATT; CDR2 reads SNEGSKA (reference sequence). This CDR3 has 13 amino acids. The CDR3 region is CRAASAPGNIQYF. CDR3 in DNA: TGCAGGGCCGCTAGTGCGCCTGGGAACATTCAGTACTTC.

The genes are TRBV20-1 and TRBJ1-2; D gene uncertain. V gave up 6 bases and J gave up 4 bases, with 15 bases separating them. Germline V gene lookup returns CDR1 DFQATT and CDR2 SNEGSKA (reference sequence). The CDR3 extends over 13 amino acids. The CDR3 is CSARAADGYGYTF. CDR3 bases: TGCAGTGCGAGGGCCGCGGATGGCTATGGCTACACCTTC.